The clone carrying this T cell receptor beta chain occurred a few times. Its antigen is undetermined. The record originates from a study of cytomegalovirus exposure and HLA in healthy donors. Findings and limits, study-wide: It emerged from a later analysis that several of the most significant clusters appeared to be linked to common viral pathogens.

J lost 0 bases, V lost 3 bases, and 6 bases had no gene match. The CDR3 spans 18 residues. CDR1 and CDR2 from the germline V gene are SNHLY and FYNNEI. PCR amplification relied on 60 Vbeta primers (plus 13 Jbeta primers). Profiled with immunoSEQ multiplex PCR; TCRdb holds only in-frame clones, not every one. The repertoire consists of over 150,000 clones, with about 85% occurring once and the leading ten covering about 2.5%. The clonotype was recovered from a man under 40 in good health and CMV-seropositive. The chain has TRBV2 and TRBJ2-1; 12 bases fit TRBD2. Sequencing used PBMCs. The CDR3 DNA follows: TGTGCCAGCAGTGAGGTAGTGACTAGCGGGAGCTCCTACAATGAGCAGTTCTTC. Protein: CASSEVVTSGSSYNEQFF.